This TCR beta chain was retrieved from a study of OX40 agonist ivuxolimab in advanced cancers. Germline V gives CDR1 SNHLY, CDR2 FYNNEI. The J segment lost 5 bases and the V segment lost 7 bases, leaving 9 bases of the junction unmatched. The CDR3 length is 15 residues. Profiled with immunoSEQ multiplex PCR; TCRdb holds only in-frame clones, not every one. The sample carries 60,000 to 70,000 clones, around four fifths recorded once. Blood draws occurred at baseline, cycle 4 day 1, and cycle 7 day 1. Sequencing used CD4+ or CD8+ T cells sorted from blood, obtained in a trial of the OX40 agonist ivuxolimab. The TCR was taken from an adult with an advanced solid tumor such as melanoma, head and neck, liver or kidney cancer. The rearrangement joins TRBV2 to TRBJ2-5; 11 nucleotides match TRBD2. CDR3 region: CASTLAGGPSETQYF. The CDR3 nucleotides are TGTGCCAGCACGTTAGCGGGAGGGCCTAGCGAGACCCAGTACTTC.